The 23 T cell receptor beta chains listed next were all sequenced from one sample in a study of T cells in Graves' hyperthyroidism and ophthalmopathy. Amplification of TCR beta CDR3 regions was performed using RNA transcripts as template. TCR CDR3 underwent first-round RT-PCR with the HTBI primer set. Via MiXCR, TCRdb re-called the multiplex PCR reads, giving one row per CDR3 protein. Of over 200,000 distinct CDR3 sequences listed, around 20% are singletons. Sequenced material: blood. The receptors originated from a man between 35 and 55 years old with Graves' hyperthyroidism.

This clonotype was counted at least ten times. V is TRBV24-1 and J is TRBJ1-2; the D is unclear. V was pared by 0 bases and J by 10 bases, with 5 bases between. CDR1 KGHDR and CDR2 SFDVKD come from the germline V gene. The CDR3 sequence is 11 residues long. The CDR3 DNA reads as TGTGCCACCAGTGATTTGCACCTCTACACCTTC. As protein: CATSDLHLYTF.

V gene TRBV5-1 combines with J gene TRBJ1-6; 7 nucleotides line up with TRBD1. With V trimmed by 2 bases and J by 7 bases, 6 bases remained unmatched. The germline V gene has CDR1 SGHRS and CDR2 YFSETQ. This CDR3 region has 15 residues. The CDR3 bases are TGCGCCAGCAGCTTCGGACAGGACCTAAATTCACCCCTCCACTTT. Its protein product is CASSFGQDLNSPLHF.

This clonotype came up many times. This chain uses TRBV28 with TRBJ2-4, with 13 bases lining up with TRBD2. Trimming cost V 3 bases and J 8 bases; bases outside gene matches: 19. Germline V gene sequence: CDR1 MDHEN, CDR2 SYDVKM. There are 20 residues in the CDR3. CDR3 DNA sequence: TGTGCCAGCAGTTTGCTAACCGGGACTAGCGGGGCAACTGACCAGGACATTCAGTACTTC. Its protein product is CASSLLTGTSGATDQDIQYF.

This clonotype has a count of ten or more. The V call is TRBV20-1, the J call TRBJ2-3; possibly TRBD1 for D (5 bases). This CDR3 spans 14 amino acids. Deletions cut 1 base from V and 4 bases from J, with 12 bases between. CDR1 is DFQATT, CDR2 SNEGSKA, per germline (reference sequence). The CDR3 DNA reads as TGCAGTGCTAGAGCAGGGCCAGCATCAGATACGCAGTATTTT. It translates to CSARAGPASDTQYF.

This clonotype was counted many times. V and J are TRBV11-3 and TRBJ2-5; 8 nucleotides match TRBD2. CDR1 and CDR2 (germline): SGHNT, YENEEA. Trimming cost V 4 bases and J 2 bases; bases outside gene matches: 6. The CDR3 extends over 15 amino acids. CDR3 residues: CASSSGLARQETQYF. The CDR3 DNA is TGTGCCAGCAGCTCCGGACTAGCCCGTCAAGAGACCCAGTACTTC.

The genes are TRBV28 and TRBJ1-6; D gene ambiguous. Germline V gene data show CDR1 as MDHEN and CDR2 as SYDVKM. This CDR3 is 15 amino acids long. V was cut by 4 bases and J by 1 base, with 8 bases left in between. CDR3 protein: CASSSEHSYNSPLHF. The CDR3 coding sequence is TGTGCCAGCAGTTCGGAGCATTCCTATAATTCACCCCTCCACTTT.

The table lists this clonotype with many counts. V is TRBV18 and J is TRBJ2-7; unclear D gene. The CDR3 spans 11 residues. CDR1 and CDR2 from the germline V gene are KGHSH and LQKENI. Trimming took off 3 bases at V and 4 bases at J, with 4 bases between the two ends. The CDR3 here is CASSPQYEQYF. DNA for the CDR3: TGTGCCAGCTCACCTCAATACGAGCAGTACTTC. The entire variable domain, with the rest obtained from reference TRBV18 and TRBJ2-7, is as follows: NAGVMQNPRHLVRRRGQEARLRCSPMKGHSHVYWYRQLPEEGLKFMVYLQKENIIDESGMPKERFSAEFPKEGPSILRIQQVVRGDSAAYFCASSPQYEQYFGPGTRLTVT.

This rearrangement joins TRBV20-1 to TRBJ2-1, with D tentatively TRBD2 (6 bases). Germline-derived CDR1 and CDR2 are DFQATT and SNEGSKA (reference sequence). V lost 8 bases to trimming and J lost 0 bases, with 20 bases between them. The CDR3 loop spans 16 amino acids. The DNA for the CDR3 is TGCAGTCCCAAACCAGAACGGGGGAGCTCCTACAATGAGCAGTTCTTC. Amino acids: CSPKPERGSSYNEQFF.

This clonotype was observed many times. The chain is built from TRBV28 and TRBJ2-7; a possible D gene is TRBD2 (5 bases). Germline V gives CDR1 MDHEN, CDR2 SYDVKM. Trimming cost V 1 base and J 7 bases, with 11 bases left between them. The length of the CDR3 is 13 residues. The CDR3 bases are TGTGCCAGCAGTTTATCGGGGTCGGGGGAGCAGTACTTC. Translated, it gives CASSLSGSGEQYF.

This clonotype was detected ten times or more. V is TRBV6-2 or TRBV6-3 and J is TRBJ2-7; D unclear. The CDR3 covers 11 residues. CDR1 and CDR2 (germline): MNHEY, SVGEGT. The germline V and J ends were trimmed by 5 bases and 3 bases, with 5 bases remaining between them. CDR3 sequence (DNA): TGTGCCAGCAGTGAAAACTACGAGCAGTACTTC. It translates to CASSENYEQYF.

This clonotype was recorded at least ten times. The chain carries TRBV7-8 and TRBJ2-1; a weak D match, TRBD1 (6 bases). In germline, CDR1 is SGHVS, CDR2 FQNEAQ. V lost 7 bases and J 2 bases, leaving 18 bases between the germline ends. CDR3 length: 16 residues. CDR3: CASTLLRGVTYNEQFF. The CDR3 DNA is TGTGCCAGCACCCTTCTCAGGGGTGTCACCTACAATGAGCAGTTCTTC.

This clonotype was counted at least ten times. The rearrangement uses TRBV2 and TRBJ1-1, with D hard to call. Germline CDR1 reads SNHLY; CDR2 reads FYNNEI. The CDR3 is made up of 13 amino acids. Trimming left V 5 bases short and J 1 base short, with 8 bases between. The CDR3 bases are TGTGCCAGCAGTTCACAAAAGAACACTGAAGCTTTCTTT. This encodes CASSSQKNTEAFF.

This clonotype was seen a single time. DNA for the CDR3: TGTGCCAGCAGCTTAGGACTAGCGGGGTTACCTTCTCGACAAGAGACCCAGTACTTC. Its translation is CASSLGLAGLPSRQETQYF. The V gene is TRBV9, the J gene TRBJ2-5; TRBD2 aligns across 12 bases. The V gene's germline CDR1 is SGDLS and CDR2 YYNGEE. V lost 4 bases to trimming and J lost 2 bases; unmatched junction nucleotides: 15. The length of the CDR3 is 19 residues.

Many counts were recorded for this clonotype. This chain connects TRBV12-3 or TRBV12-4 to TRBJ1-4; D remains unclear. V lost 7 bases and J 8 bases, leaving 14 bases between the germline ends. The CDR3 extends over 13 amino acids. The CDR3 DNA follows: TGTGCCAGCACCTTCCGATTGGACGAAAAACTGTTTTTT. Its protein is CASTFRLDEKLFF.

This clonotype was seen many times. V and J are TRBV28 and TRBJ2-5, with 8 nucleotides matching TRBD2. Unmatched junction bases numbered 3, after V lost 6 bases and J lost 3 bases. The CDR3 totals 13 residues. CDR1 is MDHEN, CDR2 SYDVKM, per germline. This chain's CDR3 is CASRGGGKETQYF. As DNA, the CDR3 is TGTGCCAGCAGGGGCGGGGGGAAAGAGACCCAGTACTTC.

This clonotype was picked up many times. This chain uses TRBV7-8 with TRBJ2-7; 12 nucleotides match TRBD2. Germline-derived CDR1 and CDR2 are SGHVS and FQNEAQ. J was trimmed by 6 bases and V by 1 base; bases with no gene match: 7. The CDR3 runs 16 residues. CDR3 amino acids: CASSLVMLAGGIEQYF. CDR3 in DNA: TGTGCCAGCAGCTTAGTGATGCTAGCGGGGGGGATCGAGCAGTACTTC.

V is TRBV19 and J is TRBJ1-2; the D is unclear. Trimming removed 2 bases from V and 2 bases from J, with 3 bases in between. The CDR3 consists of 12 residues. Germline lookup yields CDR1 LNHDA and CDR2 SQIVND (reference sequence). CDR3 nucleotide sequence: TGTGCCAGTAGTATAAACAACTATGGCTACACCTTC. Amino acids: CASSINNYGYTF.

This clonotype was recorded a few times. The rearrangement uses TRBV6-2 or TRBV6-3 and TRBJ1-4; 7 bases align to TRBD1. This CDR3 has 16 residues. Germline V gives CDR1 MNHEY, CDR2 SVGEGT. The V segment lost 6 bases and the J segment 4 bases; nucleotides outside the gene matches: 11. For the CDR3, the DNA is TGTGCCAGCAGCCGTACACCGGGACAGAATAATGAAAAACTGTTTTTT. Its protein product is CASSRTPGQNNEKLFF.

There are many counts of this clonotype. The chain joins TRBV6-1 to TRBJ1-1, with a tentative D call TRBD1 (6 bases). Germline CDR1 is MNHNS and CDR2 is SASEGT. Trimming pared 5 bases from V and 0 bases from J, leaving 16 bases between. The CDR3 covers 16 residues. The CDR3 bases are TGTGCCAGCAGTTACGAGGGGGGATCGATGAACACTGAAGCTTTCTTT. This sequence encodes CASSYEGGSMNTEAFF.

This clonotype was observed many times. The J gene is TRBJ2-1, the V gene TRBV11-1; 9 nucleotides match TRBD1. The germline CDR1 and CDR2 sequences are SGHAT and FQDESV (reference sequence). This CDR3 spans 15 amino acids. V gave up 3 bases and J gave up 3 bases; unmatched junction bases: 3. The CDR3: CASSLDRGGYNEQFF. The CDR3 bases are TGTGCCAGCAGCTTGGACAGGGGAGGCTACAATGAGCAGTTCTTC.

This clonotype was recorded many times. The gene calls are TRBV5-1 and TRBJ2-7; a possible D gene is TRBD1 (6 bases). Germline loops: CDR1 SGHRS, CDR2 YFSETQ. V lost 2 bases, J lost 0 bases, and 12 bases lay in between. This CDR3 contains 15 residues. As DNA, the CDR3 is TGCGCCAGCAGCTTTGGGACAAGGAGCTCCTACGAGCAGTACTTC. Its translation: CASSFGTRSSYEQYF.

This clonotype was detected many times. The chain has TRBV18 and TRBJ1-1; 7 nucleotides line up with TRBD1. CDR3 size: 15 residues. Germline assignment: CDR1 KGHSH and CDR2 LQKENI. V lost 4 bases to trimming and J lost 5 bases; unmatched junction nucleotides: 10. The CDR3 region is CASSRRADRVTEAFF. The CDR3 DNA reads as TGTGCCAGCTCACGAAGAGCCGACAGGGTTACTGAAGCTTTCTTT.

The CDR3 reads CASSRSDRSGQSPLHF. Written as DNA, the CDR3 is TGTGCCAGCAGCCGATCGGACAGGTCTGGTCAGTCACCCCTCCACTTT. The rearrangement links TRBV3-1 to TRBJ1-6, with TRBD1 identical over 7 bases. Germline lookup yields CDR1 LGHDT and CDR2 YNNKEL (reference sequence). This CDR3 is built from 16 residues. V lost 4 bases to trimming and J lost 10 bases; unmatched junction nucleotides: 13.